This TCR beta chain was identified in a study of blood T cell repertoires in COVID-19. About the research overall: Samples representing acute and convalescent COVID-19 were sourced from the United States, Italy and Spain. Sample material is recorded as cDNA or gDNA derived from T cells, B-cell-depleted T cells, or PBMCs.

This clone has a single count. Sequencing used immunoSEQ multiplex PCR; TCRdb keeps in-frame clones, though not all of them. This sample has 120,000 or so clones, with around 88% found just once. CDR1 and CDR2 from the germline V gene are SGHTA and FQGTGA. The V segment lost 5 bases and the J segment 4 bases; nucleotides outside the gene matches: 6. CDR3 size: 15 residues. The sequence was obtained from a woman aged 45-65 years with active or convalescent COVID-19. The specimen sequenced was peripheral blood. V usage is TRBV7-3 and J usage is TRBJ2-1; 9 positions match TRBD2. The CDR3 reads CASSLSTSGYNEQFF. In nucleotides, the CDR3 is TGTGCCAGCAGCCTATCGACTAGCGGATACAATGAGCAGTTCTTC.